What follows describes a single TCR beta chain. This clone appeared once. Its antigen remains undetermined. The record has no base qualities; no much larger clone is one base away. In total, 500 to 700 healthy bone marrow donors made up the cohort. Cohort members were all nominally healthy when sampled, although unrecorded immune exposures were likely present. The donor was CMV seronegative and belonged to the group of over 300 seronegative cohort members. Every donor gave a peripheral blood sample, and the peripheral blood mononuclear cells from that sample were used for TCR beta sequencing. The Qiagen DNeasy Blood Extraction Kit was used to extract genomic DNA from the blood cell samples. The data stem from a study of cytomegalovirus exposure and HLA in healthy donors listed by TCRdb under 2017. Broadly, across the study: An earlier analysis of approximately 640 of the donors reported 250 to 350 Gb of sequence data and 100 million to 140 million unique TCR beta sequences from about 179 million T cells. An early release that covered fewer than 800 HLA-typed donors contained approximately 300 gigabases of sequencing data and about 84 million unique TCR sequences. Of the 350 to 450 genotyped donors, over 65% fell in the genetic ancestry cluster associated with self-reported Caucasian donors. The study was designed to test whether signatures of past pathogen exposure could be identified by cataloging public T cell receptors. The study used immunosequencing to profile the T cell repertoires of under 700 subjects and linked those repertoires to cytomegalovirus serostatus. In addition to the first cohort of hundreds of subjects, a separate validation cohort of approximately 120 different subjects was used. To predict cytomegalovirus infection status, the study brought together high-throughput TCR immunosequencing, statistical association of individual TCRs with disease status, and machine learning. A later analysis re-analyzed previously published TCR beta repertoires from about 600 donors and added high-resolution HLA genotyping to study TCR occurrence patterns. Rather than using new phenotypic data, the later analysis identified candidate immune exposures from TCR beta sequences and from how often those sequences occurred across donors. To decide whether each TCR beta V gene segment behaved as functional or pseudogenic, an earlier analysis of over 500 of the donors relied on high-throughput TCR beta sequencing. Donor age, sex, ethnicity and CMV serostatus were compiled together with the repertoire data. In a later genetic analysis, genome-wide SNP genotypes for about 60% of the 666 donors were used, and that subset was treated as a discovery cohort. Every discovery cohort repertoire had been produced on one sequencing platform. HLA typing covered class I and class II loci at four-digit resolution. The number of donors typed differed by locus, with roughly 620-640 for A, B, C, DRB1 and DQB1, roughly 520 for DQA1, 600 to 610 for DPA1, and roughly 450 for DPB1. About five DR-DQ haplotypes were treated as single units for association and clustering because of strong linkage in the cohort. Among 398 genotyped donors of the cohort, an average of roughly 240,000 unique TCR beta nucleotide sequences were sequenced per donor, around 20% of them non-productive. Points the paper makes about the study in general: An earlier analysis of several hundred of the donors showed that most TCR beta V segments appeared in productive rearrangements either about 90% or about 30% of the time, which broadly matched IMGT annotations. Specific HLA alleles were associated with some 15,000 TCR beta sequences at a false discovery rate of 0.05 in a later analysis. Because counts were too low, about 18 rarely observed V segments, including chromosome 9 orphons, were left out of the earlier analysis of some 600 of the donors. In the study, roughly 160 TCR beta chains were listed as associated with cytomegalovirus. It was suggested by the authors that the approach could potentially be generalized to other disease states and immunological phenotypes. The classifier was reported to diagnose cytomegalovirus status with high specificity and sensitivity in both the original and validation cohorts. CMV serostatus was the only immune exposure information available for the cohort. The sequencing pipeline was judged likely to have produced a cluster of highly shared sequence variants as a technical artifact. The cohort was sequenced for TCR beta chains only, and without alpha or paired-chain data the features that could be detected were limited. The 87-base-pair reads could not distinguish some IMGT-functional V segments, including TRBV6-2 and TRBV6-3, so those segments were excluded. Compared with equally common non-associated chains, HLA-associated TCR beta chains in a later analysis were more clonally expanded and had lower generation probabilities. A later analysis found that TCR association rates varied across HLA loci, with DRB1 alleles showing the most associated TCRs and HLA-C alleles the fewest. Compared with the roughly 670-donor mean, donors in an Asian-associated ancestry cluster had fewer N-insertions in productive TCRs, according to a later genetic analysis. In vitro tests confirmed that three of the cytomegalovirus-associated TCR beta chains recognize cytomegalovirus antigens. Strong co-occurrence of HLA alleles, especially DR and DQ, made assigning TCR associations to individual alleles difficult. A further reported finding was that TCR beta sequences accurately predicted the HLA-A and HLA-B alleles for most subjects in the first cohort. Several of the top co-occurrence clusters appeared to be linked to parvovirus B19, influenza, CMV and Epstein-Barr virus, according to a later analysis. The presence/absence analyses assumed that sequencing depth was roughly uniform across donors, and that assumption may not be true. Most CMV-associated TCR beta chains appeared to be HLA-restricted in a later analysis, and the HLA associations seemed to be driven largely by CMV exposure. HLA typing was unavailable for some donors at each locus, so association tests used only the typed subset. Correlated functional status among segregating V segments might be attributable to linkage disequilibrium, but an unknown experimental factor could not be ruled out. An association between a missense DCLRE1C variant and V-gene and J-gene trimming of TCR beta chains was found in a later genetic analysis and replicated in an independent cohort. Most TCR sequences were observed very rarely across donors, whereas some public TCRs were present in many individuals.

Reading the germline V gene gives CDR1 SNHLY and CDR2 FYNNEI. V is pared back by 10 bases and J by 10 bases, with 13 bases lying between the germline termini. The CDR3 sequence holds 11 residues, the cysteine and phenylalanine included. Just CDR3 DNA is preserved here, 33 bases in frame from base 1. Library preparation was by the immunoSEQ multiplex PCR assay. A mixture of 60 forward primers for TCR Vbeta segments and 13 reverse primers for TCR Jbeta segments was used in the multiplex PCR. Amplification of the CDR3 region of rearranged TCR beta genes was performed with a multiplex PCR assay on genomic DNA. The Illumina HiSeq System was used to sequence the amplified TCR beta libraries as 87-base-pair reads. The original methods were these. A later analysis tallied 80 million to 95 million unique TCR beta chains across the 666 repertoires, and approximately 12 million of those chains were shared by two or more donors. To remove PCR and sequencing errors, raw reads were error-corrected and collapsed into unique sequences using a nearest-neighbor algorithm that merged closely related sequences. To assign V, D and J gene segments, CDR3 sequences were aligned to IMGT reference sequences. For a sequence to be retained, at least a six-nucleotide match to both a V gene segment and a J gene segment was required. Rearrangements were classified as productive when the CDR3 lacked stop codons and remained in frame with V and J, and all other rearrangements were classified as non-productive. Following IMGT convention, CDR3 was defined as the stretch from the second conserved V-encoded cysteine to the conserved J-encoded phenylalanine. Sequences without an unambiguous match to a single V gene segment were excluded from the earlier analysis of 450 to 650 of the donors. An earlier analysis of 587 of the donors classified V segments as functional when productive rearrangements were above 56.7% and as segregating when the standard deviation between donors was above 5%. A statistical classification framework was built to diagnose cytomegalovirus status from the catalog of TCR beta chain sequences. A later analysis assigned V and J genes by comparing TCR nucleotide sequences with IMGT/GENE-DB human TR gene sequences. Using the TCRdist pipeline, a later analysis assigned CDR3 sequences along with most-parsimonious VDJ recombination scenarios. In a later analysis, every TCR beta chain was defined by the combination of its CDR3 amino acid sequence and its V-gene family, and reads without a unique V-gene family were dropped. In a later analysis, 450 to 600 highly shared, low-generation-probability nucleotide sequences were removed to address suspected cross-contamination and a sequencing artifact. In a later analysis, a clonal expansion index for each public chain was calculated from normalized within-repertoire ranks of inferred template counts. Generation probabilities in a later analysis came from a VDJ recombination model fitted to out-of-frame rearrangements, and those results were checked against IGoR. Hypergeometric tests were used in a later analysis to score TCR-TCR, TCR-HLA and TCR-CMV co-occurrence, with a repertoire-size bias correction applied to the TCR pairs. To estimate false discovery rates, a later analysis permuted the HLA or CMV assignments 20 times. In a later analysis, co-occurring TCRs were grouped using DBSCAN, with TCRdist sequence similarity added in when clustering inside HLA-allele-positive subsets. For co-occurrence clustering, repertoires with fewer than 30,000 or more than 120,000 public chains were excluded, along with 5 or 6 repertoires with anomalous nucleotide sharing. TCRdb retrieved this table from immuneACCESS and kept in-frame rearrangements only. Not all clones are present; in checked studies, unresolved V genes account for under half, and no reason is known for the remainder. V and J calls plus clone size are reproduced from that table; the DNA served to infer D and trimming. This sample lists more than 100,000 clones; approximately 67% were detected once. Together, the top ten hold more than 1.5% of the sample.

Material: PBMCs. The receptor's source is a man aged 18 to 30 in good health and CMV-seronegative. Recombination joined TRBV2 with TRBJ1-4, with an unclear D gene assignment. This receptor carries the CDR3 CATWREGKLFF. The DNA sequence is given as TGTGCCACCTGGAGGGAGGGAAAACTGTTTTTT.